This record concerns one T cell receptor (beta chain) sequence. The target antigen is unknown. Only in-frame clones appear in the TCRdb table, and some are missing; sequencing was by immunoSEQ multiplex PCR. The table records 120,000 or so clones, more than 70% of them present only once. This specimen comes from a study of T cell responses to AZD1222 COVID-19 vaccine. Study results and limitations: Females outnumbered males among donors, who were mostly white British; clonal diversity was possibly underestimated. Within unmutated variant regions lay the reported targets of nearly half of spike-specific TCRs. Seropositivity was recorded at baseline in only 6 or 7 AZD1222 recipients.

Sequenced here: peripheral blood, sampled on day 0 of AZD1222 vaccination. The source of this sequence is an adult in good health.

The CDR3 DNA follows: TGTGCCAGTAGTAACCGGGGGCAGGAGACCACAGATACGCAGTATTTT. Protein sequence: CASSNRGQETTDTQYF. The gene calls are TRBV19 and TRBJ2-3; tentatively, D is TRBD1 or TRBD2 (6 bases each). Trimming stripped 4 bases from V and 2 bases from J, with 16 bases between. Germline CDR1 reads LNHDA; CDR2 reads SQIVND (reference sequence). This CDR3 has 16 amino acids.